This TCR beta chain was obtained from a study of blood T cells in healthy people across ages. Alongside a J-beta primer mix, a sample-barcoded 5' primer served in a second PCR lasting about 7 to 11 cycles. With 12 random nucleotides, a template-switch adaptor tagged each individual cDNA molecule. TCRdb itself ran the 5' RACE reads through MiXCR, one entry per CDR3 protein. The table records 500,000 to 600,000 distinct CDR3 sequences, 27% of them present only once. A note on this clonotype: Its antigen remains unidentified.

Looked up from germline, CDR1 is LNHDA and CDR2 is SQIVND (reference sequence). The CDR3 is 15 residues long. J was trimmed by 6 bases and V by 8 bases; bases with no gene match: 10. Study-wide results and caveats: There was a strong correlation between TCR beta diversity and naive T cell percentage. While age rose, TCR beta diversity per million T cells dropped in a roughly linear way.

Samples each had at least 5 micrograms of total RNA extracted. Sequenced: blood. This receptor was obtained from a woman in her 70s in good health. The chain couples TRBV19 to TRBJ1-5, with 10 bases aligning to TRBD1. This CDR3 reads CASDFPGQGFQPQHF. In nucleotides, the CDR3 is TGTGCCAGTGACTTCCCGGGACAGGGGTTTCAGCCCCAGCATTTT.